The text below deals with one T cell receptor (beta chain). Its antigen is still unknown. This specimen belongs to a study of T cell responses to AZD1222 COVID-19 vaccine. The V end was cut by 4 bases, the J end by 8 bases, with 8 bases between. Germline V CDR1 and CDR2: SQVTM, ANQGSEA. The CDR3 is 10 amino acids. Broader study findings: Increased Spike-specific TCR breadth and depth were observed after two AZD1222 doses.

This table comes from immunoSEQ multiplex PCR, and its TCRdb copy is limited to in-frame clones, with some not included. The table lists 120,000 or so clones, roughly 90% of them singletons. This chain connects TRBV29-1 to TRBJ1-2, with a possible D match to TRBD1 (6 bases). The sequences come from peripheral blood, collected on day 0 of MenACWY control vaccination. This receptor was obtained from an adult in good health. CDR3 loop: CSVGQDGYTF. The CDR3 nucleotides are TGCAGCGTTGGACAGGACGGCTACACCTTC.